The 2 T cell receptor beta chains below were found in one sample sequenced in a study of T-cell memory formation after mild COVID-19. MiXCR, run by TCRdb on the 5' RACE reads, gives a single entry per CDR3 protein. The data contain about 340,000 distinct CDR3 sequences, approximately 15% of them singletons. The specimen sequenced was PBMCs or a T cell subset sorted from them (not recorded which). The receptors were gathered from a man aged 18 to 30 who had mild COVID-19 (a few samples of this study predate the infection). Cell type and time point are not known.

In its sample, this clonotype was seen a few times. The chain employs TRBV12-3 or TRBV12-4 and TRBJ1-2, with a tentative D call TRBD1 (6 bases). The ends were cut back, 6 bases at V and 4 bases at J, with 12 bases in the middle. There are 13 residues in the CDR3. For the CDR3, the DNA is TGTGCCAGCAGCAATGGACAGACCTATGGCTACACCTTC. Translating it yields CASSNGQTYGYTF.

V and J are TRBV7-9 and TRBJ2-5; TRBD2 aligns across 8 bases. The CDR3 is made up of 15 amino acids. With 5 bases clipped from V and 3 bases from J, the junction kept 8 bases outside the gene matches. Germline V gene sequence: CDR1 SEHNR, CDR2 FQNEAQ (reference sequence). CDR3 DNA: TGTGCCAGCAGCCGGAATAGCGGGGCTGAAGAGACCCAGTACTTC. Encoded protein: CASSRNSGAEETQYF.